This T cell receptor (beta chain) was identified during a study of OX40 agonist ivuxolimab in advanced cancers. Overall study findings and caveats: At 0.1 to 3.0 mg/kg, CD4+ and CD8+ blood T cells expanded clonally by week 6.

Trimming left V 3 bases short and J 0 bases short, with 13 bases between. CDR1 is LNHDA and CDR2 is SQIVND in the germline V gene (reference sequence). The CDR3 loop spans 16 amino acids. Points on this clone: What it recognizes is unknown.

Some clones are missing from TCRdb's copy, which holds only in-frame ones; the method was immunoSEQ multiplex PCR. The table has more than 95,000 clones, approximately 90% seen once. Sequenced here: CD4+ or CD8+ T cells sorted from blood, sampled in a trial of the OX40 agonist ivuxolimab. This TCR was sampled from an adult with an advanced solid tumor such as melanoma, head and neck, liver or kidney cancer. This chain links TRBV19 with TRBJ2-3; tentative D call: TRBD2 (5 bases). In DNA, the CDR3 is TGTGCCAGTAGTATTAGAGGGAGTGGAAGCACAGATACGCAGTATTTT. Encoded protein: CASSIRGSGSTDTQYF.